This paragraph reports one T cell receptor (beta chain). The isolated RNA, all of it, was reverse transcribed, so expressed TCRB transcripts were what got sequenced. Clones were sequenced by immunoSEQ multiplex PCR, and TCRdb holds only the in-frame ones, with some missing. The sample has 350,000 or so clones, roughly a fifth seen once; the top ten hold 0.044%. The data originate from a study of beta chain features in type 1 diabetes. CDR3 size: 14 residues. V was cut by 4 bases and J by 7 bases, with 14 bases left in between. Looked up from germline, CDR1 is SGHKS and CDR2 is YYEKEE (reference sequence).

V and J are TRBV5-5 and TRBJ2-2; D might be TRBD2 (6 bases). The sequence was collected from a woman between 18 and 29 years old in good health. Sequenced material: naive CD4+ T cells from blood. CDR3 amino acids: CASSRVVAVGELFF. The CDR3 nucleotides are TGTGCCAGCAGCAGGGTGGTAGCGGTCGGGGAGCTGTTTTTT.